The next 14 T cell receptor beta chains were all read from a single sample in a study of blood T cell repertoires in COVID-19. Sequencing used immunoSEQ multiplex PCR; TCRdb keeps in-frame clones, though not all of them. There are 150,000 to 200,000 clones in the sample; almost 85% occur only once, and roughly 11% lies in the top ten. Source material: PBMCs or T cells enriched from blood (not recorded which). These receptors were obtained from a man aged 45 to 65 who had recovered from COVID-19.

This clone was detected only once. J is TRBJ2-2 and V is TRBV25-1; 7 nucleotides align to TRBD1. Unmatched junction bases numbered 12, after V lost 4 bases and J lost 7 bases. The CDR3 length is 16 residues. Germline V gives CDR1 MGHDK, CDR2 SYGVNS. The CDR3 region has the DNA TGTGCCAGCAGTGGACGACAGGGAAGACACGGCGGGGAGCTGTTTTTT. It encodes CASSGRQGRHGGELFF.

J is TRBJ2-1 and V is TRBV3-1 (or the pseudogene TRBV3-2), with 8 bases fitting TRBD2. CDR1 and CDR2 (germline): LGHDT, YNNKEL (reference sequence). The CDR3 has 16 residues. V lost 4 bases to trimming and J lost 3 bases; unmatched junction nucleotides: 8. The CDR3 here is CASSPPGLGDYNEQFF. CDR3 nucleotide sequence: TGTGCCAGCAGCCCACCGGGACTAGGGGACTACAATGAGCAGTTCTTC.

The CDR3 region is CASSIWTNYNEQFF. As DNA, the CDR3 is TGTGCCAGTAGTATCTGGACTAACTACAATGAGCAGTTCTTC. The rearrangement joins TRBV19 to TRBJ2-1, with TRBD2 as a possible D gene (6 bases). Germline V gene lookup returns CDR1 LNHDA and CDR2 SQIVND (reference sequence). Trimming left V 3 bases short and J 3 bases short, with 9 bases between. This CDR3 has 14 amino acids.

This chain connects TRBV27 to TRBJ1-3, with a possible D match to TRBD1 (5 bases). V lost 2 bases, J lost 0 bases, and 11 bases lay in between. Germline lookup yields CDR1 MNHEY and CDR2 SMNVEV (reference sequence). There are 16 residues in the CDR3. DNA of the CDR3: TGTGCCAGCAGTTTAAGTCAGGGATACTCTGGAAACACCATATATTTT. Its translation is CASSLSQGYSGNTIYF.

The chain carries TRBV5-8 and TRBJ1-5; D call uncertain. V was pared by 1 base and J by 1 base, with 12 bases between. The germline V gene encodes CDR1 SGHTS and CDR2 YDEGEE. The CDR3 is 16 amino acids. Here the CDR3 reads CASSLRGRGSNQPQHF. CDR3 bases: TGTGCCAGCAGCTTGCGCGGGCGAGGGAGCAATCAGCCCCAGCATTTT.

The chain links TRBV28 to TRBJ1-1, with D possibly matching TRBD1 (5 bases). CDR3 length: 17 residues. Germline lookup yields CDR1 MDHEN and CDR2 SYDVKM. V was clipped by 5 bases and J by 0 bases, with 19 bases between them. This CDR3 is CASSPRDFRGVNTEAFF. In nucleotides, the CDR3 is TGTGCCAGCAGTCCCCGGGACTTTCGGGGGGTGAACACTGAAGCTTTCTTT.

This clone has only a few counts. The chain employs TRBV2 and TRBJ2-2; 12 bases fit TRBD2. V lost 2 bases, J lost 5 bases, and 0 bases stayed unmatched. CDR1 and CDR2 from the germline V gene are SNHLY and FYNNEI. There are 15 residues in the CDR3. CDR3 nucleotides: TGTGCCAGCAGTGAACTAGCGGGGGGGACCGGGGAGCTGTTTTTT. It yields the protein CASSELAGGTGELFF.

The rearrangement links TRBV10-3 to TRBJ2-3; possibly TRBD1 for D (6 bases). Germline CDR1 and CDR2: ENHRY and SYGVKD. V shed 6 bases and J shed 0 bases, with 7 bases lying between them. The CDR3 contains 13 residues. Here the CDR3 DNA reads TGTGCCATCAGGGGGGCTAGCACAGATACGCAGTATTTT. This translates into CAIRGASTDTQYF.

V and J are TRBV5-8 and TRBJ1-2; 9 positions agree with TRBD1. The CDR3 runs to 14 residues. Trimming cost V 2 bases and J 10 bases; bases outside gene matches: 9. From germline, CDR1 is SGHTS and CDR2 YDEGEE. CDR3 sequence: CASSFQTGGYDYTF. CDR3 nucleotide sequence: TGTGCCAGCAGCTTCCAGACAGGGGGTTACGACTACACCTTC.

V usage is TRBV29-1 and J usage is TRBJ2-1; 9 bases are shared with TRBD1. Germline CDR1 reads SQVTM; CDR2 reads ANQGSEA. V lost 6 bases and J lost 7; bases outside the gene matches: 10. The CDR3 consists of 14 residues. The CDR3 sequence is CSVQPPGQGNEQFF. For the CDR3, the DNA is TGCAGCGTGCAACCGCCGGGACAGGGTAATGAGCAGTTCTTC.

In nucleotides, the CDR3 is TGTGCCAGCGGGGGAGGATCGAATGAAAAACTGTTTTTT. This codes for CASGGGSNEKLFF. The chain recombines TRBV6-5 with TRBJ1-4; D is possibly TRBD1 (5 bases). This CDR3 contains 13 residues. From germline, CDR1 is MNHEY and CDR2 SVGAGI. V dropped 8 bases and J dropped 5 bases, with 12 bases sitting between them.

This clone was seen just once. The rearrangement uses TRBV14 and TRBJ2-5; weak D call: TRBD2 (6 bases). The CDR3 runs to 17 residues. Germline V gene data show CDR1 as SGHDN and CDR2 as FVKESK. The germline V and J ends were trimmed by 1 base and 1 base, with 16 bases remaining between them. Written as DNA, the CDR3 is TGTGCCAGCAGCCAAGCCGGAGGGTTGAGGGTCCAAGAGACCCAGTACTTC. Amino acid sequence: CASSQAGGLRVQETQYF.

The chain couples TRBV6-1 to TRBJ1-6; D may be TRBD1 (5 bases). Trimming pared 3 bases from V and 10 bases from J, leaving 13 bases between. CDR1 is MNHNS and CDR2 is SASEGT in the germline V gene. This CDR3 spans 14 amino acids. The CDR3 nucleotides read TGTGCCAGCAGTGATGGGGGGAGTAGGTCACCCCTCCACTTT. This translates into CASSDGGSRSPLHF.

Points on this clone: This CDR3 is also generated by other DNA sequences in the sample. The V and J genes are TRBV5-1 and TRBJ1-1, with D perhaps matching TRBD1 (6 bases). CDR3 length: 14 residues. V was clipped by 3 bases and J by 0 bases, with 9 bases between them. CDR1 and CDR2 (germline): SGHRS, YFSETQ. The CDR3 sequence is CASSWGQMNTEAFF. DNA for the CDR3: TGCGCCAGCAGCTGGGGACAAATGAACACTGAAGCTTTCTTT.